Each of the 21 T cell receptor beta chains below was sequenced from the same sample in a study of technical replicates of blood from a handful of donors (dated by TCRdb to 2017 to 2019). Receptor amplification or capture employed the immunoSEQ multiplex PCR assay. The immuneACCESS repertoire file appears here via TCRdb, limited to in-frame rearrangements. These files lack a portion of the clones; in checked studies, under half of the deficit traces to unresolved V genes, and the cause of the others is not known. Present in this sample are under 65,000 clones, around 88% of which were seen just once. The top ten constitute about 5.4% of the sample. The sequencing sample was made of PBMCs. Every receptor here comes from a human donor in good health. Some clones in this sample may be carry-over from other donors' samples.

The chain joins TRBV5-4 to TRBJ1-1; TRBD1 agrees at 8 bases. The CDR3 has 15 residues. V trimming: 4 bases; J trimming: 0 bases; junction bases outside the gene matches: 5. Germline V gene data show CDR1 as SGHNT and CDR2 as YYREEE (reference sequence). The CDR3 loop is CASSIQGVLNTEAFF. The DNA of the CDR3 is TGTGCCAGCAGCATACAGGGGGTGTTGAACACTGAAGCTTTCTTT.

The chain has TRBV9 and TRBJ2-2; no reliable D call. Between the trimmed V and J ends, which lost 4 bases and 6 bases, there was a span of 13 bases. The CDR3 is 14 amino acids. CDR1 is SGDLS and CDR2 is YYNGEE in the germline V gene. The CDR3 sequence is CASSPNVLAGELFF. The CDR3 coding sequence is TGTGCCAGCAGCCCTAATGTTTTAGCCGGGGAGCTGTTTTTT.

This clone was recorded only once. The V gene is TRBV6-6, the J gene TRBJ2-1; TRBD2 agrees at 15 bases. Germline V gives CDR1 MNHNY, CDR2 SVGAGI (reference sequence). This CDR3 has 16 amino acids. The junction had 5 bases not matched to a gene; V was cut back by 2 bases and J by 9 bases. The CDR3 nucleotides read TGTGCCAGCAGTTACGGACTAGCGGGAGGGCTTGGTGAGCAGTTCTTC. Its translation: CASSYGLAGGLGEQFF.

The V and J genes are TRBV11-2 and TRBJ1-1; possible D gene TRBD1, 5 bases. Germline V CDR1 and CDR2: SGHAT, FQNNGV. The V gene lost 4 bases and the J gene lost 7 bases, with 7 bases spanning the gap. The CDR3 contains 11 residues. CDR3 amino acids: CASSSTGEAFF. The CDR3, as DNA: TGTGCCAGCAGCTCCACAGGTGAAGCTTTCTTT.

The chain joins TRBV14 to TRBJ1-3; weak D call: TRBD1 (6 bases). Germline loops: CDR1 SGHDN, CDR2 FVKESK. The CDR3 has 16 residues. V was trimmed by 1 base and J by 4 bases, leaving 14 bases between them. The CDR3 DNA is TGTGCCAGCAGCCAAGTGCGGGGGGCAAAAGGAAACACCATATATTTT. Translation: CASSQVRGAKGNTIYF.

V gene TRBV9 combines with J gene TRBJ2-3, with a weak D call TRBD2 (6 bases). The CDR3 is made up of 15 amino acids. CDR1 SGDLS and CDR2 YYNGEE come from the germline V gene. The V end lost 5 bases, the J end lost 1 base, and 14 bases lay between the germline ends. The CDR3 DNA reads TGTGCCAGCAGGAAGACTAGTAGCCGCACAGATACGCAGTATTTT. Translated, it gives CASRKTSSRTDTQYF.

J is TRBJ1-5 and V is TRBV21-1; the D segment call TRBD1 is taken from the table without a DNA check. TRBV21-1 is described as a pseudogene. The CDR3 is made up of 16 amino acids. CDR3 loop: CASSKAGTEGFQPQHF. The CDR3 DNA is TGTGCCAGCAGCAAAGCGGGGACAGAGGGCTTTCAGCCCCAGCATTTT.

Only a few counts were recorded for this clone. This chain uses TRBV2 with TRBJ2-7, with 10 bases aligning to TRBD2. V trimming: 5 bases; J trimming: 3 bases; junction bases outside the gene matches: 22. The germline gives CDR1 SNHLY, CDR2 FYNNEI. The CDR3 covers 20 residues. For the CDR3, the DNA is TGTGCCAGCAGTATCCGACAGGGGATGGTGCTAGCGGGAGCCCTCTACGAGCAGTACTTC. Its translation: CASSIRQGMVLAGALYEQYF.

This chain connects TRBV5-1 to TRBJ2-3; 7 nucleotides line up with TRBD2. The CDR3 covers 16 residues. V lost 2 bases, J lost 5 bases, and 11 bases stayed unmatched. Per germline, CDR1 SGHRS and CDR2 YFSETQ. CDR3 sequence reads: CASSFFQGGSGDTQYF. DNA for the CDR3: TGCGCCAGCAGCTTCTTCCAGGGCGGGAGTGGAGATACGCAGTATTTT.

This chain connects TRBV2 to TRBJ2-1, with D possibly being TRBD1 (5 bases). The CDR3 has 15 residues. With 8 bases removed from V and 8 bases from J, the gap between germline ends came to 22 bases. Germline V gene data show CDR1 as SNHLY and CDR2 as FYNNEI. CDR3 sequence (DNA): TGTGCCAGCGGGCAGGGTAAGGTTTTTGTCCATGAGCAGTTCTTC. Translated, it gives CASGQGKVFVHEQFF. Together with reference TRBV2 and TRBJ2-1, the CDR3 gives the full variable domain: EPEVTQTPSHQVTQMGQEVILRCVPISNHLYFYWYRQILGQKVEFLVSFYNNEISEKSEIFDDQFSVERPDGSNFTLKIRSTKLEDSAMYFCASGQGKVFVHEQFFGPGTRLTVL.

This clone was seen a single time. The J gene is TRBJ2-3, the V gene TRBV5-6; maybe TRBD2 (5 bases). The V end was cut by 5 bases, the J end by 2 bases, with 12 bases between. From germline, CDR1 is SGHDT and CDR2 YYEEEE. The CDR3 sequence is 14 residues long. CDR3 protein: CASSELGNTDTQYF. Here the CDR3 DNA reads TGTGCCAGCAGTGAACTAGGGAACACAGATACGCAGTATTTT.

This clone is a singleton in its sample. This sample includes further DNA sequences coding for the same CDR3. The chain uses TRBV6-5 and TRBJ1-1; 9 bases map to TRBD1. Trimming at V came to 4 bases and at J to 8 bases, leaving 8 bases not matched to a gene. The CDR3 is made up of 14 amino acids. Germline loops: CDR1 MNHEY, CDR2 SVGAGI. CDR3 sequence reads: CASSSQPQGAEAFF. As DNA, the CDR3 is TGTGCCAGCAGTTCGCAACCACAGGGGGCCGAAGCTTTCTTT.

J is TRBJ1-2 and V is TRBV2; no clear D gene. With 3 bases removed from V and 4 bases from J, the gap between germline ends came to 12 bases. The V gene's germline CDR1 is SNHLY and CDR2 FYNNEI. This CDR3 contains 14 residues. This CDR3 is CASSDLQHRYGYTF. The CDR3 region has the DNA TGTGCCAGCAGTGATTTACAGCATCGCTATGGCTACACCTTC. The variable domain in full, completed from reference TRBV2 and TRBJ1-2, reads EPEVTQTPSHQVTQMGQEVILRCVPISNHLYFYWYRQILGQKVEFLVSFYNNEISEKSEIFDDQFSVERPDGSNFTLKIRSTKLEDSAMYFCASSDLQHRYGYTFGSGTRLTVV.

J is TRBJ2-7 and V is TRBV5-6; possibly TRBD1 for D (6 bases). CDR3 length equals 14 residues. Germline CDR1 is SGHDT and CDR2 is YYEEEE. V lost 0 bases, J lost 6 bases, and 13 bases lay in between. The CDR3 is CASSLVQGPGEQYF. The CDR3 DNA reads as TGTGCCAGCAGCTTGGTACAGGGTCCAGGCGAGCAGTACTTC.

The genes are TRBV19 and TRBJ2-1, with 7 bases fitting TRBD1. This CDR3 spans 13 amino acids. V was pared by 5 bases and J by 6 bases, with 4 bases of the junction left unmatched. Germline V gives CDR1 LNHDA, CDR2 SQIVND (reference sequence). CDR3 sequence: CASSGTEFNEQFF. The CDR3 nucleotides read TGTGCCAGTAGTGGGACAGAATTCAATGAGCAGTTCTTC.

The chain joins TRBV4-2 to TRBJ1-6; 7 bases line up with TRBD1. Germline loops: CDR1 LGHNA, CDR2 YNFKEQ. After removal of 4 bases from V and 6 bases from J, the junction contained 12 bases not matched to a gene. This CDR3 has 17 residues. CDR3 region: CASSLRGDRRSNSPLHF. In DNA, the CDR3 is TGTGCCAGCAGCCTCAGGGGGGACCGCCGGTCTAATTCACCCCTCCACTTT.

The V and J genes are TRBV4-2 and TRBJ2-5, with D possibly being TRBD2 (6 bases). Deletions cut 6 bases from V and 0 bases from J, with 14 bases between. The CDR3 covers 15 residues. Germline V lookup: CDR1 LGHNA, CDR2 YNFKEQ. In DNA form, the CDR3 reads TGTGCCAGCAGTTCATATCTAGCGTACCAAGAGACCCAGTACTTC. This gives the protein CASSSYLAYQETQYF.

This rearrangement joins TRBV7-2 to TRBJ2-7; perhaps TRBD2 as D (6 bases). Germline V CDR1 and CDR2: SGHTA, FQGNSA. V was pared by 1 base and J by 4 bases, with 14 bases between. The CDR3 spans 15 residues. For the CDR3, the DNA is TGTGCCAGCAGCTTAGAGGGAGGTTCCCGTTACGAGCAGTACTTC. Amino acid sequence: CASSLEGGSRYEQYF. The full variable domain, completed using reference TRBV7-2 and TRBJ2-7, is GAGVSQSPSNKVTEKGKDVELRCDPISGHTALYWYRQSLGQGLEFLIYFQGNSAPDKSGLPSDRFSAERTGGSVSTLTIQRTQQEDSAVYLCASSLEGGSRYEQYFGPGTRLTVT.

This clone was observed a few times. V usage is TRBV27 and J usage is TRBJ1-6, with D uncertain. The CDR3 loop spans 14 amino acids. Germline V CDR1 and CDR2: MNHEY, SMNVEV (reference sequence). V lost 3 bases, J lost 10 bases, and 13 bases lay in between. The CDR3 bases are TGTGCCAGCAGTTTTAGCCTGAGTGGCTCACCCCTCCACTTT. Protein: CASSFSLSGSPLHF.

The gene calls are TRBV4-3 and TRBJ2-1, with 9 bases lining up with TRBD2. This CDR3 is 13 amino acids long. Trimming at V came to 4 bases and at J to 7 bases, leaving 2 bases not matched to a gene. Germline V CDR1 and CDR2: LGHNA, YSLEER. CDR3 sequence (DNA): TGCGCCAGCAGCCCCGGACTAGCGAATGAGCAGTTCTTC. It is translated as CASSPGLANEQFF.

This chain uses TRBV14 with TRBJ2-7, with 8 bases fitting TRBD1. CDR3 length: 16 amino acids. Germline V gene sequence: CDR1 SGHDN, CDR2 FVKESK. Losses at the gene ends were 1 base for V and 1 base for J; bases not matched to a gene: 6. CDR3 loop: CASSQGWTGSSYEQYF. CDR3 sequence (DNA): TGTGCCAGCAGCCAAGGCTGGACAGGGAGTTCCTACGAGCAGTACTTC.